The sequence of this T cell receptor (beta chain) was determined in a study of Ad26.COV2.S vaccination and SARS-CoV-2 variants. Sequencing was performed with immunoSEQ multiplex PCR; in TCRdb, only in-frame clones are kept and a portion is missing. Among 300,000 to 350,000 clones, around 89% were seen once, and the ten largest hold around 5.8%. The germline CDR1 and CDR2 sequences are LNHNV and YYDKDF (reference sequence). The CDR3 contains 16 residues. Trimming took 0 bases from V and 0 from J, leaving 11 bases between them. The treatment was: around 19 received Ad26.COV2.S at low or high dose, single or two shots; several received placebo; per-sample allocation not given. It was on day 63 after the first vaccine or placebo injection that samples were taken.

The TCR sequence derives from a person aged 18 to 59 who received the Ad26.COV2.S COVID-19 vaccine or a placebo. Sequenced material: peripheral blood, taken in a trial of Ad26.COV2.S vaccine versus placebo. V is TRBV15 and J is TRBJ1-2, with D unclear. Here the CDR3 reads CATSRDPGMANYGYTF. CDR3 coding DNA: TGTGCCACCAGCAGAGATCCGGGAATGGCTAACTATGGCTACACCTTC.